This T cell receptor (beta chain) was found in a study of cytomegalovirus exposure and HLA in healthy donors. General study findings and limits: CMV serostatus was the only immune exposure information that was available. In an earlier analysis, about 87% or about 30%: the productive usage of most TCR beta V segments.

Researchers ran the PCR with 60 Vbeta and 13 Jbeta primers. Here immunoSEQ multiplex PCR was the method, and the copy in TCRdb shows in-frame clones only, minus some. Altogether tens of thousands of clones are present, 82% being singletons, with the ten largest covering about 11%. Concerning this clone itself: No antigen is known for it.

Unmatched junction bases numbered 7, after V lost 5 bases and J lost 10 bases. This CDR3 spans 14 amino acids. The V gene's germline CDR1 is SGHAT and CDR2 FQNNGV. The receptor's source is a woman aged 18-29 years in good health and CMV-seropositive. V usage is TRBV11-2 and J usage is TRBJ2-1; 11 bases agree with TRBD2. Sequencing input: PBMCs. The chain's CDR3 is CASSHGLAGSEQFF. The CDR3 nucleotides read TGTGCCAGCAGCCACGGACTAGCGGGCAGCGAGCAGTTCTTC.